Below, 9 T cell receptor beta chains from the same sample are listed, as sequenced in a study of blood T cell repertoires in COVID-19. Some clones are missing from TCRdb's copy, which holds only in-frame ones; the method was immunoSEQ multiplex PCR. The repertoire holds over 150,000 clones, with roughly 71% as singletons. Specimen: peripheral blood. These receptors all stem from a woman older than 75 with acute or convalescent COVID-19.

This clone was counted a single time. The V call is TRBV9, the J call TRBJ2-1, with 11 positions matching TRBD1. With 0 bases clipped from V and 6 bases from J, the junction kept 8 bases outside the gene matches. CDR1 is SGDLS, CDR2 YYNGEE, per germline. The CDR3 length is 17 residues. CDR3 amino acids: CASSVASRDRGVNEQFF. CDR3 nucleotide sequence: TGTGCCAGCAGCGTAGCCTCCCGGGACAGGGGGGTCAATGAGCAGTTCTTC.

The V and J genes are TRBV7-9 and TRBJ2-7, with TRBD2 matching 7 bases. Germline V gene lookup returns CDR1 SEHNR and CDR2 FQNEAQ (reference sequence). This CDR3 is 14 amino acids long. The V gene end was trimmed by 1 base and the J gene end by 6 bases; junction bases not matched to a gene: 6. The CDR3, as DNA: TGTGCCAGCAGCTTAGGCCTGGGAGGGCCCGAGCAGTACTTC. This encodes CASSLGLGGPEQYF.

Many counts were recorded for this clone. The chain joins TRBV4-3 to TRBJ1-6; D unclear. V was shortened by 0 bases and J by 11 bases, with 11 bases between the two germline ends. The germline gives CDR1 LGHNA, CDR2 YSLEER. This CDR3 has 14 residues. The CDR3 is CASSQEVVATPLHF. The CDR3 DNA sequence: TGCGCCAGCAGCCAAGAGGTCGTAGCGACACCCCTCCACTTT.

The chain employs TRBV6-2 or TRBV6-3 and TRBJ2-1; TRBD1 matches at 10 bases. The CDR3 totals 15 residues. The ends lost 6 bases at V and 9 bases at J; junction bases unmatched: 11. Germline lookup yields CDR1 MNHEY and CDR2 SVGEGT. The CDR3 DNA sequence: TGTGCCAGCAGCAGCCCCCCCGGGACAGGGGTTGAGCAGTTCTTC. Protein: CASSSPPGTGVEQFF.

The rearrangement joins TRBV2 to TRBJ2-7; 8 bases map to TRBD1. After removal of 6 bases from V and 2 bases from J, the junction contained 3 bases not matched to a gene. CDR3 length: 13 amino acids. Germline assignment: CDR1 SNHLY and CDR2 FYNNEI. The CDR3 DNA is TGTGCCAGCAGACAGGGGGAAACCTACGAGCAGTACTTC. It is translated as CASRQGETYEQYF.

The rearrangement links TRBV7-2 to TRBJ2-3; the D is unclear. V lost 1 base, J lost 5 bases, and 4 bases lay in between. The CDR3 consists of 12 residues. Germline CDR1 SGHTA, CDR2 FQGNSA. CDR3 DNA sequence: TGTGCCAGCAGCTTAGACGGAGATACGCAGTATTTT. This translates into CASSLDGDTQYF.

CDR3 loop: CASSRHYGTSSPSEETQYF. The CDR3 nucleotides read TGTGCCAGCAGCCGACATTACGGGACTAGCAGCCCCTCGGAGGAGACCCAGTACTTC. The chain combines TRBV4-2 with TRBJ2-5; the match to TRBD2 covers 9 bases. Germline CDR1 LGHNA, CDR2 YNFKEQ. J was trimmed by 5 bases and V by 4 bases; bases with no gene match: 20. The CDR3 sequence is 19 residues long.

The chain links TRBV3-1 (or the pseudogene TRBV3-2) to TRBJ2-5, with D possibly being TRBD1 (6 bases). Trimming took off 3 bases at V and 5 bases at J, with 16 bases between the two ends. Germline V gives CDR1 LGHDT, CDR2 YNNKEL (reference sequence). The CDR3 totals 15 residues. The CDR3 nucleotides are TGTGCCAGCAGCCAGAACACACAGGGTTGGGAGACCCAGTACTTC. This gives the protein CASSQNTQGWETQYF.

The chain uses TRBV28 and TRBJ1-5, with 8 nucleotides matching TRBD1. Per germline, CDR1 MDHEN and CDR2 SYDVKM. Trimming cost V 7 bases and J 7 bases; bases outside gene matches: 9. The CDR3 extends over 14 amino acids. The CDR3 DNA follows: TGTGCCAGCATAAGAGGCAGGGGGCGACAGCCCCAGCATTTT. Translated, it gives CASIRGRGRQPQHF.